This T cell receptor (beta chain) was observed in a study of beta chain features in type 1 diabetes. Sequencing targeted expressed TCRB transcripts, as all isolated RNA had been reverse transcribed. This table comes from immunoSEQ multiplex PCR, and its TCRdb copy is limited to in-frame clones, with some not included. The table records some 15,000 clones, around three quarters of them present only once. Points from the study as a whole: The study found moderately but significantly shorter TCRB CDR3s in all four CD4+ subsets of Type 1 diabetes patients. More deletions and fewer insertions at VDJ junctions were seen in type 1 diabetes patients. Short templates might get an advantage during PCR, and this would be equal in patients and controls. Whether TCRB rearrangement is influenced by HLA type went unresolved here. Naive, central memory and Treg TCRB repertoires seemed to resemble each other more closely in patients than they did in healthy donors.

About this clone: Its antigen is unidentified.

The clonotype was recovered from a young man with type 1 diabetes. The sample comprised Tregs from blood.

The CDR3 region is CASSGTNREANYGYTF. Here the CDR3 DNA reads TGTGCCAGCAGCGGTACGAACAGGGAAGCTAACTATGGCTACACCTTC. The rearrangement links TRBV5-6 to TRBJ1-2; TRBD1 is a possible D gene (6 bases). The CDR3 has 16 residues. The germline gives CDR1 SGHDT, CDR2 YYEEEE. V shed 4 bases and J shed 0 bases, with 16 bases lying between them.